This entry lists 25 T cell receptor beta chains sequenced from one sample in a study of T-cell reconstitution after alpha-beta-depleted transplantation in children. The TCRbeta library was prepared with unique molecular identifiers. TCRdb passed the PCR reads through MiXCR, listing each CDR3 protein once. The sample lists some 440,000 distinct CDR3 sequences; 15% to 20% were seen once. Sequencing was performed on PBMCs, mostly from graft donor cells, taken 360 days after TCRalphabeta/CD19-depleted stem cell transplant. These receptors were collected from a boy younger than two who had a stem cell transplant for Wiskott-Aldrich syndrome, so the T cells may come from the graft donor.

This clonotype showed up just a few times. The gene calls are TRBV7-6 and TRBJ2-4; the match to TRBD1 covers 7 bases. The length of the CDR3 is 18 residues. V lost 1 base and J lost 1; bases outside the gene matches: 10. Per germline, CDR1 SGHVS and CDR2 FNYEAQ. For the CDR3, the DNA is TGTGCCAGCAGCTTAGGAAAGACAGGGTCCGGGGCCAAAAACATTCAGTACTTC. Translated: CASSLGKTGSGAKNIQYF.

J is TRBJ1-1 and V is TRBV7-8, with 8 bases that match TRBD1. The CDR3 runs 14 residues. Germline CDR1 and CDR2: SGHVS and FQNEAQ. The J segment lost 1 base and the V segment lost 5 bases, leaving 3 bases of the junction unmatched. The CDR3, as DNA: TGTGCCAGCAGCCGCGGACAGGGGAACACTGAAGCTTTCTTT. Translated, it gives CASSRGQGNTEAFF.

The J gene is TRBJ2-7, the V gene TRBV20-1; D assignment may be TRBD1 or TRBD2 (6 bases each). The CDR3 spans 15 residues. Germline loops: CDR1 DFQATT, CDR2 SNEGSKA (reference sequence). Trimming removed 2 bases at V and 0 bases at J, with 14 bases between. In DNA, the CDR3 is TGCAGTGCTAGAAAGGGGGGATTCTCCTCCTACGAGCAGTACTTC. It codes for CSARKGGFSSYEQYF.

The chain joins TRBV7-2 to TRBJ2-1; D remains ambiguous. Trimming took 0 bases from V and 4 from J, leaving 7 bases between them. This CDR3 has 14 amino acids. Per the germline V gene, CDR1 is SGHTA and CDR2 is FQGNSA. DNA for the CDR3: TGTGCCAGCAGCTTAGCGGTATCTTACAATGAGCAGTTCTTC. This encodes CASSLAVSYNEQFF.

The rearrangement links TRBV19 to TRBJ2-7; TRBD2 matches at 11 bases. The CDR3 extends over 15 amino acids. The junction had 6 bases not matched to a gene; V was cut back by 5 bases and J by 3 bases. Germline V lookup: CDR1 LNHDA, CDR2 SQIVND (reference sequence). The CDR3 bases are TGTGCCAGTAGTGCGACTAGCGGGGTATTCTACGAGCAGTACTTC. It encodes CASSATSGVFYEQYF.

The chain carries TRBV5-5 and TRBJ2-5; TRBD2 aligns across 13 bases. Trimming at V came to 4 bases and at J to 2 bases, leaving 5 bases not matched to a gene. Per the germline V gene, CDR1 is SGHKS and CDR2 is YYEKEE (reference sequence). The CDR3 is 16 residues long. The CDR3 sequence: CASSRRTSGRQETQYF. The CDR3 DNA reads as TGTGCCAGCAGCCGTCGGACTAGCGGGAGACAAGAGACCCAGTACTTC.

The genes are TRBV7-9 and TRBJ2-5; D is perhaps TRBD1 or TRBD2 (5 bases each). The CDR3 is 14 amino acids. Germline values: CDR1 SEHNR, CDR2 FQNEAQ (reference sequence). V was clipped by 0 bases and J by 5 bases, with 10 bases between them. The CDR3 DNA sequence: TGTGCCAGCAGCTTAGCTGAGGGGTCGGAGACCCAGTACTTC. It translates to CASSLAEGSETQYF.

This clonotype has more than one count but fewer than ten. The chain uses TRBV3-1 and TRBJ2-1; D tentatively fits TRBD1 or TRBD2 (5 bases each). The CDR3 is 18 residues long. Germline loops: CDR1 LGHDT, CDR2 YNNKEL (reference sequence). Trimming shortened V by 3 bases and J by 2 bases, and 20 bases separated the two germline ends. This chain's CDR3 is CASSQGPLLASPYNEQFF. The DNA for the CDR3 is TGTGCCAGCAGCCAGGGGCCCCTTTTAGCGTCTCCCTACAATGAGCAGTTCTTC.

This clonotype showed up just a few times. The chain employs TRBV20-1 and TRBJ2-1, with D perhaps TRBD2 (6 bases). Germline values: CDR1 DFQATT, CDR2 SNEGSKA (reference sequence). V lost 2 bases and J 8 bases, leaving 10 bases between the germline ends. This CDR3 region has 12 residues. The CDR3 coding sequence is TGCAGTGCTAGACGGCGGGGCGATGAGCAGTTCTTC. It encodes CSARRRGDEQFF.

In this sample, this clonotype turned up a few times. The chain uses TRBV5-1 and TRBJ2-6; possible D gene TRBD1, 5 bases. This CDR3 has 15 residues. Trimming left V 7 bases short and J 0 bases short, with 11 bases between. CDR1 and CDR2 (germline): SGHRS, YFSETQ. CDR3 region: CASRPTVSGANVLTF. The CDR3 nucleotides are TGCGCCAGCCGCCCGACAGTCTCTGGGGCCAACGTCCTGACTTTC.

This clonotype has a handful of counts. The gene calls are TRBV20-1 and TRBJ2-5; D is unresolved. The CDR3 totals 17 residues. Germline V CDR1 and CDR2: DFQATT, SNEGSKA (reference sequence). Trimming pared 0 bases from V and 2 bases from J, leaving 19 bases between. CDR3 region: CSARDPANGLLQETQYF. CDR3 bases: TGCAGTGCTAGAGATCCCGCGAACGGGCTACTTCAAGAGACCCAGTACTTC.

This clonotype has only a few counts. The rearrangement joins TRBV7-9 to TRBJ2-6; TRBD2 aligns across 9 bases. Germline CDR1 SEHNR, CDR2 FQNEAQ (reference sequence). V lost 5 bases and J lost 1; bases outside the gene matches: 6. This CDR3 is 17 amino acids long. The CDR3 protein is CASSQWREGSGANVLTF. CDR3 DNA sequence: TGTGCCAGCAGCCAGTGGCGGGAGGGTTCTGGGGCCAACGTCCTGACTTTC. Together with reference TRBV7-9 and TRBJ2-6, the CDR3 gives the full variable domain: DTGVSQNPRHKITKRGQNVTFRCDPISEHNRLYWYRQTLGQGPEFLTYFQNEAQLEKSRLLSDRFSAERPKGSFSTLEIQRTEQGDSAMYLCASSQWREGSGANVLTFGAGSRLTVL.

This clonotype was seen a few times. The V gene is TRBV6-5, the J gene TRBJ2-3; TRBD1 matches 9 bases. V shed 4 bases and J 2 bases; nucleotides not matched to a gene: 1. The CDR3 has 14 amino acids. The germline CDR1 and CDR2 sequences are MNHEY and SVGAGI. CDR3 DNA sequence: TGTGCCAGCAGTTGGGACAGGGACACAGATACGCAGTATTTT. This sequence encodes CASSWDRDTDTQYF.

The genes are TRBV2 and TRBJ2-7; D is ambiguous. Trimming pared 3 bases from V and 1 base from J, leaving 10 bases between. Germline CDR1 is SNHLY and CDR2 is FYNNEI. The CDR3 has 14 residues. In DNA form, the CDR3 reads TGTGCCAGCAGTGAGAGACACGCTTCCTACGAGCAGTACTTC. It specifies CASSERHASYEQYF. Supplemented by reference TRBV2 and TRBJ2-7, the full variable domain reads EPEVTQTPSHQVTQMGQEVILRCVPISNHLYFYWYRQILGQKVEFLVSFYNNEISEKSEIFDDQFSVERPDGSNFTLKIRSTKLEDSAMYFCASSERHASYEQYFGPGTRLTVT.

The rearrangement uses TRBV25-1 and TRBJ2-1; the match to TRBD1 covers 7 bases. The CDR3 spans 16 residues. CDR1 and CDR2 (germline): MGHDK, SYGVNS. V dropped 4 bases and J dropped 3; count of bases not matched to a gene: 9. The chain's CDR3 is CASSGPTGFSYNEQFF. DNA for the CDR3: TGTGCCAGCAGTGGACCGACAGGGTTCAGCTACAATGAGCAGTTCTTC. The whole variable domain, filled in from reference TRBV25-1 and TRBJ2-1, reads EADIYQTPRYLVIGTGKKITLECSQTMGHDKMYWYQQDPGMELHLIHYSYGVNSTEKGDLSSESTVSRIRTEHFPLTLESARPSHTSQYLCASSGPTGFSYNEQFFGPGTRLTVL.

This CDR3 is CAWRLGNEQFF. The CDR3 nucleotides are TGTGCCTGGAGGCTCGGTAATGAGCAGTTCTTC. V gene TRBV30 combines with J gene TRBJ2-1, with no clear D. This CDR3 contains 11 residues. Germline CDR1 is GTSNPN and CDR2 is SVGIG (reference sequence). With 3 bases removed from V and 7 bases from J, the gap between germline ends came to 7 bases.

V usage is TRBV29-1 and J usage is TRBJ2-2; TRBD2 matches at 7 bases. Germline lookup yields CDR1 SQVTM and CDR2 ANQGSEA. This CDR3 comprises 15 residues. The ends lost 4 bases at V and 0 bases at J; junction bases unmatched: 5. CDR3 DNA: TGCAGCGTTGTGGGGGACTACTCGAACACCGGGGAGCTGTTTTTT. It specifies CSVVGDYSNTGELFF.

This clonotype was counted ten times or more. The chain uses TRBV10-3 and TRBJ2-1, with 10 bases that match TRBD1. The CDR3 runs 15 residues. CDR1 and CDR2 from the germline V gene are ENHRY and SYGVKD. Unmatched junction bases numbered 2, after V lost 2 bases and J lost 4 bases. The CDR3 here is CAISEDRGLYNEQFF. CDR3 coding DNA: TGTGCCATCAGTGAGGACAGGGGGCTGTACAATGAGCAGTTCTTC.

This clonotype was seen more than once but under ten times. This CDR3 reads CASSLTLSATGELFF. The CDR3 DNA sequence: TGTGCCAGCAGCTTAACCTTATCAGCCACCGGGGAGCTGTTTTTT. The chain has TRBV7-2 and TRBJ2-2; D is unclear. V was clipped by 2 bases and J by 4 bases, with 11 bases between them. Germline V CDR1 and CDR2: SGHTA, FQGNSA. This CDR3 contains 15 residues.

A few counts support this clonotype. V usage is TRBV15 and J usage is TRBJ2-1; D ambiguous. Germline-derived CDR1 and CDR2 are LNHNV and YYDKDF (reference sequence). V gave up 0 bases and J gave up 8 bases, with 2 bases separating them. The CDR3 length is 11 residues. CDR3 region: CATSRDHEQFF. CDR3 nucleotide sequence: TGTGCCACCAGCAGAGACCATGAGCAGTTCTTC.

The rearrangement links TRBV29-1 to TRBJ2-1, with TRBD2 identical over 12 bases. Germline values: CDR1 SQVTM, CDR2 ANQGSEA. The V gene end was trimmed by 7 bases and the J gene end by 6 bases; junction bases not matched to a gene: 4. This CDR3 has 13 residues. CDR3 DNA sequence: TGCAGCGCCCGGGGACTAGCGGGCAATGAGCAGTTCTTC. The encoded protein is CSARGLAGNEQFF.

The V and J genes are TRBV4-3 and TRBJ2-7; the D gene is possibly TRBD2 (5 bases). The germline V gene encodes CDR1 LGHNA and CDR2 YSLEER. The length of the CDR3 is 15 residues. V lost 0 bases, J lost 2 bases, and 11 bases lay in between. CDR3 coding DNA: TGCGCCAGCAGCCAAGAAAGCGGCTATGCCTACGAGCAGTACTTC. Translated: CASSQESGYAYEQYF.

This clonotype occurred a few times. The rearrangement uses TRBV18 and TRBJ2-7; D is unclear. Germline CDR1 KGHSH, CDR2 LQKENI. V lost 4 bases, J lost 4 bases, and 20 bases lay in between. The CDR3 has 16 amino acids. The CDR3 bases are TGTGCCAGCTCACACCTTGGGTTCAGCGAGGCGTACGAGCAGTACTTC. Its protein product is CASSHLGFSEAYEQYF.

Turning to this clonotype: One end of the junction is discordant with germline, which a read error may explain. The CDR3 DNA is TGTGCCAGCAGCTTTTTAGATCCGCAGTATTTT. Translated: CASSFLDPQYF. The V gene is TRBV11-2, the J gene TRBJ2-3; unclear D gene. There are 11 residues in the CDR3. Germline assignment: CDR1 SGHAT and CDR2 FQNNGV.

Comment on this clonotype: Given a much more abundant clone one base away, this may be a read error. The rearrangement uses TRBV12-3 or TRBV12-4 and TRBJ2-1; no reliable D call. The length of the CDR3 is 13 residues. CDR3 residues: CAISFYVNNEQFF. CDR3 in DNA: TGTGCCATCAGTTTTTACGTTAACAATGAGCAGTTCTTC.